This T cell receptor (beta chain) emerged from a study of technical replicates of blood from a few donors. Sequenced by immunoSEQ multiplex PCR; TCRdb stores in-frame clones only, minus some. The repertoire consists of more than 65,000 clones, with 80% to 95% occurring once and the leading ten covering approximately 0.34%. This sequence originates from a human donor in good health. Source material: T cells isolated from PBMCs.

In nucleotides, the CDR3 is TGTGCCACCACTAGCGGGAGGGCCTCTTACGAGCAGTACTTC. Its translation is CATTSGRASYEQYF. The rearrangement links TRBV7-9 to TRBJ2-7, with TRBD2 matching over 13 bases. Germline V gene lookup returns CDR1 SEHNR and CDR2 FQNEAQ (reference sequence). V was pared by 10 bases and J by 4 bases, with 7 bases of the junction left unmatched. The CDR3 contains 14 residues.